This TCR beta chain derives from a study of identical twins. With V trimmed by 2 bases and J by 7 bases, 5 bases remained unmatched. The CDR3 spans 14 residues. Germline lookup yields CDR1 MNHEY and CDR2 SVGAGI. One entry per CDR3 protein, called by TCRdb with MiXCR from the 5' RACE reads. The sample has roughly 540,000 distinct CDR3 sequences, 20% to 25% seen once; the top ten hold approximately 0.95%. This sample was shared with a second study, whose subject was T cells expressing NK-cell markers. As that report states: Eight donors were sequenced, seven testing HCMV-seropositive and one testing seronegative. These clonotypes additionally ranked first within the CD3+CD56-NKG2C+ fraction of several donors. Specificity for HCMV among expanded NKG2C+ T cell clones was not established.

The sequenced material came from CD4+ T cells sorted from blood. The chain is built from TRBV6-5 and TRBJ2-4; TRBD2 matches at 7 bases. This receptor was identified in a young woman in good health. CDR3 DNA sequence: TGTGCCAGCAGTTACACTGGGCGGGGGAACATTCAGTACTTC. Protein product: CASSYTGRGNIQYF.